One sample yielded the 23 T cell receptor beta chains listed below, sequenced in a study of blood T cells in healthy people across ages. Combining a sample-barcoded 5' primer with a J-beta primer mix, a second PCR ran for 7 to 11 cycles. TCRdb processed the 5' RACE reads anew with MiXCR; each CDR3 protein has one entry. The sample yields some 1.7 million distinct CDR3 sequences, 28% seen once. Material: blood. All receptors come from a woman aged 25 to 39 in good health.

The table lists this clonotype with a few counts. The V and J genes are TRBV11-2 and TRBJ2-7; D is ambiguous. The CDR3 contains 15 residues. V was shortened by 1 base and J by 2 bases, with 12 bases between the two germline ends. Germline CDR1 is SGHAT and CDR2 is FQNNGV. The chain's CDR3 is CASSLGTPIAYEQYF. The DNA of the CDR3 is TGTGCCAGCAGCTTAGGCACACCTATAGCCTACGAGCAGTACTTC.

This clonotype has more than one count but fewer than ten. This chain links TRBV4-1 with TRBJ1-2; D perhaps matches TRBD1 (6 bases). Trimming took off 0 bases at V and 3 bases at J, with 11 bases between the two ends. Germline CDR1 and CDR2: MGHRA and YSYEKL. This CDR3 spans 15 amino acids. CDR3 residues: CASSQDGNRDYGYTF. CDR3 bases: TGCGCCAGCAGCCAAGACGGGAACAGGGACTATGGCTACACCTTC.

The table lists this clonotype with a few counts. The chain links TRBV28 to TRBJ2-5, with TRBD2 matching over 10 bases. With V trimmed by 3 bases and J by 5 bases, 12 bases remained unmatched. The CDR3 extends over 17 amino acids. Germline loops: CDR1 MDHEN, CDR2 SYDVKM. DNA for the CDR3: TGTGCCAGCAGTTTCGTGCTCAGCGGGGGGGCCCGGGAGACCCAGTACTTC. This gives the protein CASSFVLSGGARETQYF.

The chain carries TRBV24-1 and TRBJ2-3; possible D gene TRBD2, 6 bases. There are 14 residues in the CDR3. The germline gives CDR1 KGHDR, CDR2 SFDVKD. V was pared by 3 bases and J by 1 base, with 7 bases between. This chain's CDR3 is CATSDGTGTDTQYF. Here the CDR3 DNA reads TGTGCCACCAGTGATGGGACTGGCACAGATACGCAGTATTTT.

V and J are TRBV28 and TRBJ2-7, with D possibly being TRBD1 (5 bases). The CDR3 consists of 19 residues. Per germline, CDR1 MDHEN and CDR2 SYDVKM. Trimming removed 3 bases at V and 3 bases at J, with 27 bases between. CDR3 region: CASSFSGYRPGQDNYEQYF. DNA for the CDR3: TGTGCCAGCAGTTTTTCAGGGTACAGGCCAGGGCAGGATAACTACGAGCAGTACTTC.

The chain joins TRBV7-8 to TRBJ2-1; 7 bases map to TRBD2. Germline-derived CDR1 and CDR2 are SGHVS and FQNEAQ. The CDR3 is made up of 13 amino acids. Germline trimming cut 5 bases from V and 7 bases from J; bases unmatched to any gene: 5. The CDR3 spells CASSSGIRNEQFF. The CDR3 bases are TGTGCCAGCAGCAGCGGGATTCGTAATGAGCAGTTCTTC.

The genes are TRBV5-1 and TRBJ1-1, with 7 bases matching TRBD1. The J segment lost 7 bases and the V segment lost 2 bases, leaving 2 bases of the junction unmatched. The CDR3 sequence is 12 residues long. CDR1 and CDR2 (germline): SGHRS, YFSETQ. The CDR3 DNA reads TGCGCCAGCAGCTTCCGGGACAGTGAAGCTTTCTTT. It is translated as CASSFRDSEAFF. Based on the CDR3 plus reference TRBV5-1 and TRBJ1-1, the full variable domain is KAGVTQTPRYLIKTRGQQVTLSCSPISGHRSVSWYQQTPGQGLQFLFEYFSETQRNKGNFPGRFSGRQFSNSRSEMNVSTLELGDSALYLCASSFRDSEAFFGQGTRLTVV.

This chain joins TRBV5-1 and TRBJ2-7; 9 bases are shared with TRBD1. The CDR3 runs 16 residues. V shed 1 base, J shed 4 bases, and the junction held 9 bases outside the gene matches. CDR1 and CDR2 from the germline V gene are SGHRS and YFSETQ. In nucleotides, the CDR3 is TGCGCCAGCAGCTTGTATCGGGGGACAGGGATATACGAGCAGTACTTC. Protein: CASSLYRGTGIYEQYF. Supplemented by reference TRBV5-1 and TRBJ2-7, the full variable domain reads KAGVTQTPRYLIKTRGQQVTLSCSPISGHRSVSWYQQTPGQGLQFLFEYFSETQRNKGNFPGRFSGRQFSNSRSEMNVSTLELGDSALYLCASSLYRGTGIYEQYFGPGTRLTVT.

V is TRBV5-8 and J is TRBJ1-4, with a weak D call TRBD1 (6 bases). Germline lookup yields CDR1 SGHTS and CDR2 YDEGEE. This CDR3 is 17 amino acids long. Trimming stripped 1 base from V and 0 bases from J, with 13 bases between. CDR3 protein: CASSLWQGLTTNEKLFF. DNA for the CDR3: TGTGCCAGCAGCTTGTGGCAGGGGCTGACAACTAATGAAAAACTGTTTTTT.

This clonotype was seen a few times. The CDR3 spells CSVARDTYNEQFF. The CDR3 bases are TGCAGCGTTGCAAGGGATACTTACAATGAGCAGTTCTTC. The rearrangement joins TRBV29-1 to TRBJ2-1; D unresolved. Germline V gene lookup returns CDR1 SQVTM and CDR2 ANQGSEA. With 4 bases removed from V and 4 bases from J, the gap between germline ends came to 11 bases. The CDR3 covers 13 residues.

This clonotype has only a few counts. The chain has TRBV5-6 and TRBJ2-1; 10 bases align to TRBD1. V lost 6 bases to trimming and J lost 5 bases; unmatched junction nucleotides: 5. Germline loops: CDR1 SGHDT, CDR2 YYEEEE. CDR3 length: 14 amino acids. The CDR3 coding sequence is TGTGCCAGCACCCCGACAGGGGGCAACAATGAGCAGTTCTTC. Translating it yields CASTPTGGNNEQFF.

Of note for this clonotype: The junction departs from germline at one end; a sequencing error may be responsible. V usage is TRBV12-3 or TRBV12-4 and J usage is TRBJ1-2; TRBD1 agrees at 7 bases. The CDR3 is 15 residues long. The CDR3 is CASSLGAGTAYGHTF. The CDR3, as DNA: TGTGCCAGCAGTTTAGGCGCCGGGACAGCCTATGGCCACACCTTC.

The CDR3 DNA reads TGCAGTGCTAGATCGACTAGCGGGAGTATGTATGAGCAGTACTTC. This translates into CSARSTSGSMYEQYF. This chain uses TRBV20-1 with TRBJ2-5, with 12 bases lining up with TRBD2. CDR1 is DFQATT and CDR2 is SNEGSKA in the germline V gene (reference sequence). The CDR3 is 15 amino acids. V was clipped by 2 bases and J by 11 bases; unmatched bases: 12.

V and J are TRBV29-1 and TRBJ2-7, with TRBD2 identical over 10 bases. The V gene end was trimmed by 7 bases and the J gene end by 2 bases; junction bases not matched to a gene: 11. The CDR3 length is 15 residues. CDR1 is SQVTM, CDR2 ANQGSEA, per germline. The CDR3 region is CSARAGTSVPYEQYF. CDR3 in DNA: TGCAGCGCAAGGGCCGGGACTAGCGTACCCTACGAGCAGTACTTC.

There are a few counts of this clonotype. The chain links TRBV18 to TRBJ2-1; D not certain. CDR1 is KGHSH and CDR2 is LQKENI in the germline V gene. The V and J ends lost 7 bases and 1 base respectively, with 11 bases between them. The CDR3 is 14 residues long. CDR3 DNA: TGTGCCAGCTGTAACGCCCGTTCCTACAATGAGCAGTTCTTC. This sequence encodes CASCNARSYNEQFF.

The sample holds a few counts of this clonotype. The CDR3 protein is CASSLSQLNYGYTF. The CDR3 nucleotides are TGTGCCAGCAGCTTAAGCCAGCTTAACTATGGCTACACCTTC. The chain combines TRBV7-9 with TRBJ1-2, with D hard to call. Germline V gene data show CDR1 as SEHNR and CDR2 as FQNEAQ (reference sequence). V lost 2 bases, J lost 1 base, and 8 bases lay in between. The CDR3 consists of 14 residues.

This sequence joins TRBV10-3 and TRBJ1-2; the D gene is possibly TRBD1 (5 bases). The CDR3 runs to 15 residues. Per the germline V gene, CDR1 is ENHRY and CDR2 is SYGVKD. Deletions cut 9 bases from V and 2 bases from J, with 19 bases between. CDR3 DNA sequence: TGTGCCATTAAGACCGGGGACGGAGGAAACTATGGCTACACCTTC. Translating gives CAIKTGDGGNYGYTF.

This chain connects TRBV5-6 to TRBJ2-1; 11 nucleotides agree with TRBD2. CDR1 SGHDT and CDR2 YYEEEE come from the germline V gene. CDR3 size: 19 residues. V was clipped by 3 bases and J by 1 base; unmatched bases: 12. The CDR3 spells CASSSTPIGLAGSYNEQFF. For the CDR3, the DNA is TGTGCCAGCAGCTCCACGCCCATAGGACTAGCGGGTTCCTACAATGAGCAGTTCTTC.

This clonotype was seen a handful of times. The chain joins TRBV5-1 to TRBJ2-7, with D perhaps matching TRBD1 (5 bases). Trimming pared 4 bases from V and 0 bases from J, leaving 14 bases between. From germline, CDR1 is SGHRS and CDR2 YFSETQ. This CDR3 is built from 15 residues. CDR3 loop: CASSPPETASYEQYF. Written as DNA, the CDR3 is TGCGCCAGCAGCCCCCCGGAGACAGCCTCCTACGAGCAGTACTTC.

The V gene is TRBV7-2, the J gene TRBJ1-1; TRBD1 is a possible D gene (5 bases). CDR3 length: 12 amino acids. Trimming removed 0 bases from V and 11 bases from J, with 10 bases in between. Germline V gives CDR1 SGHTA, CDR2 FQGNSA. CDR3 sequence reads: CASSLAGARAFF. The DNA for the CDR3 is TGTGCCAGCAGCTTAGCAGGGGCGAGGGCTTTCTTT.

The chain has TRBV7-9 and TRBJ2-3; 7 positions agree with TRBD2. This CDR3 has 17 amino acids. The junction had 18 bases not matched to a gene; V was cut back by 10 bases and J by 2 bases. CDR1 and CDR2 from the germline V gene are SEHNR and FQNEAQ (reference sequence). In DNA form, the CDR3 reads TGTGCCACCCCCTTCGGGGATAGCGGGCCTCACACAGATACGCAGTATTTT. It yields the protein CATPFGDSGPHTDTQYF.

The sample holds many counts of this clonotype. V is TRBV3-1 and J is TRBJ2-7; 7 nucleotides match TRBD1. CDR3 length equals 14 residues. V lost 1 base, J lost 3 bases, and 3 bases stayed unmatched. Germline loops: CDR1 LGHDT, CDR2 YNNKEL (reference sequence). CDR3 DNA sequence: TGTGCCAGCAGCCAAGCTGACAGGGACTACGAGCAGTACTTC. This translates into CASSQADRDYEQYF.

This chain connects TRBV20-1 to TRBJ2-1; TRBD2 matches at 11 bases. The DNA end lines up better with TRBJ2-7; the J call may be wrong. This CDR3 region has 21 residues. Germline CDR1 is DFQATT and CDR2 is SNEGSKA (reference sequence). CDR3 region: CSAPRPTSGSTPGPTYNEQYF. DNA for the CDR3: TGCAGTGCGCCGAGGCCTACTAGCGGGAGTACCCCAGGACCTACCTACAATGAGCAGTACTTC.